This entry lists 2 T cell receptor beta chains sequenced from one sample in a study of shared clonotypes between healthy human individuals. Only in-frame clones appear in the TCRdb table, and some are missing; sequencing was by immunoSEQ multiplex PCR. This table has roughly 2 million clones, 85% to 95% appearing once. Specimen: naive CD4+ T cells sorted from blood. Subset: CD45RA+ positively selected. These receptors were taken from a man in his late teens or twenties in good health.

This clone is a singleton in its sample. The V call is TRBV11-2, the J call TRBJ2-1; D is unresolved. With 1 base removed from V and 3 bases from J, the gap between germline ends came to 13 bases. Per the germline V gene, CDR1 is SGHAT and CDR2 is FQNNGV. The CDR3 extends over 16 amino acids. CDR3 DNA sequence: TGTGCCAGCAGCTTAGGTCAAGTTATTAGCTACAATGAGCAGTTCTTC. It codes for CASSLGQVISYNEQFF.

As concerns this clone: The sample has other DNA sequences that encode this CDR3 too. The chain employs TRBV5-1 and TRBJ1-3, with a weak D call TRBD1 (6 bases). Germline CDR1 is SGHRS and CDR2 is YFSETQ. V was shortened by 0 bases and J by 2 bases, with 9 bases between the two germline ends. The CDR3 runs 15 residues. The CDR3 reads CASSLAAGAGNTIYF. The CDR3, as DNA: TGCGCCAGCAGCTTGGCGGCAGGGGCTGGAAACACCATATATTTT.